The clone carrying this T cell receptor beta chain has at least ten counts. The source of the sample is a study of human T cells and chemical hapten exposure. In the study overall: TCR yield per sample varied, mainly due to pooled library volumes.

The CDR3 covers 15 residues. Unmatched junction bases numbered 5, after V lost 1 base and J lost 3 bases. Germline CDR1 reads SGHTA; CDR2 reads FQGNSA. During construction of the library, unique molecular identifiers were attached to individual cDNA molecules for quantitative, reproducible TCR counting. TCRdb reprocessed the RACE reads with MiXCR, giving one entry per CDR3 protein. The sample holds 43,000 or so distinct CDR3 sequences, approximately 4.5% seen once. Time point defined: healthy volunteer bleed at 2 weeks. Extraction of total RNA was performed on unfractionated whole blood. The sequenced material came from whole blood. V usage is TRBV7-2 and J usage is TRBJ2-7, with 8 bases fitting TRBD1. The receptor was derived from a female donor in good health. Some clones in this sample may be carry-over from other donors' samples. The CDR3 reads CASSLGAGTGYEQYF. CDR3 nucleotides: TGTGCCAGCAGCTTAGGGGCCGGGACAGGCTACGAGCAGTACTTC.